Listed below are T cell receptor beta chains from one sample, sequenced in a study of T cell repertoires in cytomegalovirus infection. The antigens these receptors bind are not known. A single record per CDR3 protein comes from TCRdb applying MiXCR to the reads. The repertoire holds tens of thousands of distinct CDR3 sequences, with about 23% as singletons. Sequenced input: PBMCs, sequenced either directly or after in vitro stimulation (not recorded which). These receptors were taken from a human donor in good health (CMV status not recorded). Some clones in this sample may be carry-over from other donors' samples. Each CDR3 is given with its conserved first and last residue. D genes are given only for firm matches.

d_call	v_call	j_call	cdr3_aa
-	TRBV10-3	TRBJ1-2	CAISERSEVWNYGYTF
-	TRBV7-9	TRBJ1-2	CASSPSYTF
-	TRBV19	TRBJ1-3	CASSIQEASGNTIYF
-	TRBV6-6	TRBJ2-2	CASSYSSANTGELFF
-	TRBV6-6	TRBJ1-2	CASTRDGYYGYTF
-	TRBV7-2	TRBJ1-5	CASSLQWVNQPQHF
TRBD1	TRBV7-6	TRBJ2-2	CASSLNRGHSRELFF
TRBD1	TRBV27	TRBJ1-2	CASSSGQGWYGYTF
-	TRBV19	TRBJ2-3	CASSISSEAQYF
-	TRBV6-1	TRBJ2-1	CASTLTQGSNEQFF
TRBD2	TRBV7-2	TRBJ2-3	CASSRLAGDTDTQYF
TRBD2	TRBV30	TRBJ2-1	CAWNSGGAQFF
TRBD1	TRBV7-2	TRBJ2-7	CASSRGQGGSYEQYF
-	TRBV7-2	TRBJ2-5	CASSQGTDPSQETQYF
TRBD1	TRBV7-2	TRBJ1-3	CASSRPGQGPLSGNTIYF